A single sample is the source of the 8 T cell receptor beta chains below, sequenced in a study of cytomegalovirus exposure and HLA in healthy donors. The PCR employed 60 Vbeta primers together with 13 Jbeta primers. Sequencing was performed with immunoSEQ multiplex PCR; in TCRdb, only in-frame clones are kept and a portion is missing. This table has fewer than 70,000 clones, roughly 80% appearing once. The sequenced sample was PBMCs. These receptors were obtained from a woman aged 40-49 years in good health and CMV-seronegative.

The chain carries TRBV9 and TRBJ2-1; 10 bases agree with TRBD2. The ends lost 3 bases at V and 1 base at J; junction bases unmatched: 7. Per the germline V gene, CDR1 is SGDLS and CDR2 is YYNGEE. This CDR3 contains 17 residues. CDR3 sequence: CASSAPRSGRSYNEQFF. As DNA, the CDR3 is TGTGCCAGCAGCGCCCCCCGTAGCGGGAGGTCCTACAATGAGCAGTTCTTC. Using reference TRBV9 and TRBJ2-1 for the parts outside the CDR3, the full variable domain is DSGVTQTPKHLITATGQRVTLRCSPRSGDLSVYWYQQSLDQGLQFLIQYYNGEERAKGNILERFSAQQFPDLHSELNLSSLELGDSALYFCASSAPRSGRSYNEQFFGPGTRLTVL.

V is TRBV18 and J is TRBJ1-1; D unresolved. This CDR3 is 13 amino acids long. Trimming shortened V by 2 bases and J by 6 bases, and 10 bases separated the two germline ends. CDR1 is KGHSH, CDR2 LQKENI, per germline. This CDR3 reads CASSPGLGPEAFF. The CDR3 DNA reads TGTGCCAGCTCACCAGGGCTTGGGCCTGAAGCTTTCTTT.

The table lists this clone with a count of one. The chain employs TRBV15 and TRBJ2-7, with 8 bases matching TRBD1. CDR1 and CDR2 (germline): LNHNV, YYDKDF (reference sequence). The CDR3 sequence is 13 residues long. J gave up 12 bases and V 3 bases, and 10 bases lay outside the gene matches. CDR3 coding DNA: TGTGCCACCAGCAGGGAAAAGAGGACAGGGATGTACTTC. Translation: CATSREKRTGMYF.

This chain uses TRBV15 with TRBJ1-1, with D possibly being TRBD1 (5 bases). The CDR3 has 15 amino acids. V gave up 2 bases and J gave up 1 base, with 11 bases separating them. CDR1 LNHNV and CDR2 YYDKDF come from the germline V gene (reference sequence). Written as DNA, the CDR3 is TGTGCCACCAGCAGACCTGGGGGGAGGAACACTGAAGCTTTCTTT. Protein: CATSRPGGRNTEAFF.

This clone has a single count. J is TRBJ2-2 and V is TRBV5-4; D possibly corresponds to TRBD2 (6 bases). Germline assignment: CDR1 SGHNT and CDR2 YYREEE (reference sequence). V shed 2 bases and J shed 0 bases, with 11 bases lying between them. The CDR3 has 16 amino acids. The CDR3 nucleotides are TGTGCCAGCAGCTTCTCTAGCGCCGCGAACACCGGGGAGCTGTTTTTT. It yields the protein CASSFSSAANTGELFF.

As to this clone: The sample holds other DNA sequences that translate to the same CDR3. The J gene is TRBJ2-3, the V gene TRBV5-1; 10 positions match TRBD2. Germline V gene lookup returns CDR1 SGHRS and CDR2 YFSETQ. J was trimmed by 4 bases and V by 0 bases; bases with no gene match: 11. The CDR3 is 18 amino acids. CDR3 region: CASSLGLAGVGYPDTQYF. In DNA form, the CDR3 reads TGCGCCAGCAGCTTGGGTCTAGCGGGAGTAGGATATCCAGATACGCAGTATTTT.

The rearrangement links TRBV10-2 to TRBJ2-3; 16 bases fit TRBD2. V dropped 0 bases and J dropped 0; count of bases not matched to a gene: 6. The CDR3 sequence is 20 residues long. The germline V gene encodes CDR1 WSHSY and CDR2 SAAADI. In DNA, the CDR3 is TGCGCCAGCAGTGAGTCGGAGGGACTAGCGGGAGGGACTAGCACAGATACGCAGTATTTT. This gives the protein CASSESEGLAGGTSTDTQYF.

The V and J genes are TRBV5-6 and TRBJ2-3; TRBD2 agrees at 9 bases. Germline trimming cut 5 bases from V and 4 bases from J; bases unmatched to any gene: 8. This CDR3 spans 15 amino acids. CDR1 is SGHDT, CDR2 YYEEEE, per germline. CDR3 protein: CASRKTGTSPDTQYF. Written as DNA, the CDR3 is TGTGCCAGCAGGAAAACCGGGACTAGCCCAGATACGCAGTATTTT.